This T cell receptor beta chain was sequenced in a study of somatic mutations in cytotoxic T cells in rheumatoid arthritis. Overall study: Patient blood (approximately 28 ml EDTA) was collected right after diagnosis, preceding any treatment.

Sequencing used immunoSEQ multiplex PCR; TCRdb keeps in-frame clones, though not all of them. In the table there are 15,000 to 20,000 clones, roughly four fifths of which are singletons. With regard to this clone: As yet, its antigen is unknown.

Points from the study as a whole: Only rheumatoid arthritis patients, not healthy controls, showed CD8+ clonality increasing with age.

CDR1 and CDR2 from the germline V gene are SGHTA and FQGNSA. V dropped 6 bases and J dropped 0; count of bases not matched to a gene: 7. The CDR3 totals 16 residues. This clonotype was sampled from a man younger than 30 with rheumatoid arthritis. The chain couples TRBV7-2 to TRBJ2-5; 10 nucleotides align to TRBD1. The source material was CD8+ T cells sorted from blood. The CDR3 DNA reads TGTGCCAGCAGTTTACCCGGGACAGGGGACCAAGAGACCCAGTACTTC. Residues: CASSLPGTGDQETQYF.